The rows below give T cell receptor beta chains drawn from one sample of a study of cytomegalovirus exposure and HLA in healthy donors. Clones were sequenced by immunoSEQ multiplex PCR, and TCRdb holds only the in-frame ones, with some missing. Here the sample spans about 110,000 clones, around four fifths being singletons. Sequenced: PBMCs. These receptors were collected from a woman aged 40 to 50 in good health and CMV-seropositive. CDR3s include the opening cysteine and the closing phenylalanine or tryptophan. A D gene is named only where the DNA matches it firmly. Only part of the rows carry a size: once, few, many, or a class if the clone is expanded.

clone size	D gene	J gene	V gene	CDR3 DNA	CDR3 protein
NA	TRBD1	TRBJ2-7	TRBV13	TGTGCCAGCAGCACCTTTCCGGGACAGGACCTCTCCTACGAGCAGTACTTC	CASSTFPGQDLSYEQYF
NA	TRBD1	TRBJ1-5	TRBV4-2	TGTGCCAGCAGCCAGGACAGGCTTAGCAATCAGCCCCAGCATTTT	CASSQDRLSNQPQHF
NA	NA	TRBJ1-1	TRBV27	TGTGCCAGCAGTCCAGGACTCCAAAGCGGGCCGAACACTGAAGCTTTCTTT	CASSPGLQSGPNTEAFF
NA	NA	TRBJ1-6	TRBV28	TGTGCCAGCAGTTTGGCCAGTCATCCCGGGGAACCCCTCCACTTT	CASSLASHPGEPLHF
few	TRBD1	TRBJ2-1	TRBV25-1	TGTGCCAGCAGCGAAGACCGGGACAGGGGCTACAATGAGCAGTTCTTC	CASSEDRDRGYNEQFF
NA	NA	TRBJ1-3	TRBV9	TGTGCCAGCAGCGTAGGGTTTGTGGACAGCTCTGGAAACACCATATATTTT	CASSVGFVDSSGNTIYF
NA	TRBD1	TRBJ1-3	TRBV27	TGTGCCAGCAGTGAGGGACAGGGGTCGGGTGGAAACACCATATATTTT	CASSEGQGSGGNTIYF
NA	NA	TRBJ2-7	TRBV28	TGTGCCAGCAGCCCCGTTTCCTACGAGCAGTACTTC	CASSPVSYEQYF
NA	TRBD1	TRBJ1-3	TRBV19	TGTGCCAGTAGTACCTTCGGACAGGCCTCTGGAAACACCATATATTTT	CASSTFGQASGNTIYF
NA	NA	TRBJ1-6	TRBV18	TGTGCCAGCTCACCCAGTAAGGGACAAAATAATTCACCCCTCCACTTT	CASSPSKGQNNSPLHF
once	NA	TRBJ1-5	TRBV6-1	TGTGCCAGCAGTGAATTTGGTCGGACACCGAATCAGCCCCAGCATTTT	CASSEFGRTPNQPQHF
NA	NA	TRBJ2-5	TRBV5-1	TGCGCCAGCAGCAGGAGGGGTAGTAGCGAGATAGAGACCCGGTACTTC	CASSRRGSSEIETRYF
once	NA	TRBJ1-4	TRBV27	TGTGCCAGCAGTTTTCGTGTAAATGAAAAACTGTTTTTT	CASSFRVNEKLFF
few	TRBD1	TRBJ2-1	TRBV15	TGTGCCACCAGCAGAGTCGGGACAGGGGGCTACAATGAGCAGTTCTTC	CATSRVGTGGYNEQFF
NA	NA	TRBJ1-2	TRBV7-2	TGTGCCAGCAGCCCTGGGGGGGGCAGTCGCGGCTACACCTTC	CASSPGGGSRGYTF
NA	NA	TRBJ1-5	TRBV28	TGTGCCAGCAGTTCAATTATTATCCGGGACATCCCAGAGGGCAATCAGCCCCAGCATTTT	CASSSIIIRDIPEGNQPQHF
NA	NA	TRBJ1-1	TRBV4-2	TGTGCCAGCAGCCAAGATTCCTTTTCCGGTACTGAAGCTTTCTTT	CASSQDSFSGTEAFF
NA	NA	TRBJ1-5	TRBV2	TGTGCCAGCAATACCTGGAGGCAACAGGGAAATCAGCCCCAGCATTTT	CASNTWRQQGNQPQHF
NA	TRBD2	TRBJ2-2	TRBV12-5	TGTGCTAGTGGCTGGACCGGGACTAGCGGGAGATTTGTGAACACCGGGGAGCTGTTTTTT	CASGWTGTSGRFVNTGELFF
NA	NA	TRBJ2-1	TRBV27	TGTGCCAGCAGCCGTTCTACTTATGAGCAGTTCTTC	CASSRSTYEQFF
NA	NA	TRBJ2-1	TRBV18	TGTGCCAGCTCACCACCTGCGGGGGCCGCGATGTTCTTC	CASSPPAGAAMFF
few	NA	TRBJ1-6	TRBV19	TGTGCCAGTAGATGGGGGGGCGCACGTCTGGATTCACCCCTCCACTTT	CASRWGGARLDSPLHF
NA	TRBD1	TRBJ1-2	TRBV11-3	TGTGCCAGCAGCTTTTACAGGGGGAACTATGGCTACACCTTC	CASSFYRGNYGYTF
NA	TRBD2	TRBJ2-1	TRBV28	TGTGCCAGCAGTTTCTCTAGCGGGGGGGTCAATGAGCAGTTCTTC	CASSFSSGGVNEQFF
NA	NA	TRBJ2-5	TRBV7-6	TGTGCCAGCAGCTTATCGTCGGCGGGGGAGACCCAGTACTTC	CASSLSSAGETQYF
NA	TRBD2	TRBJ2-7	TRBV28	TGTGCCAGCAGTTCCCCAACTAGCGGGGGAAGCTCCTACGAGCAGTACTTC	CASSSPTSGGSSYEQYF
few	TRBD1	TRBJ1-2	TRBV5-5	TGTGCCAGCAGCCAGCGGGGACAGGGAGTTGGTGGCTACACCTTC	CASSQRGQGVGGYTF
NA	NA	TRBJ2-4	TRBV14	TGTGCCAGCAGCTACGGGATAGCCAAAAACATTCAGTACTTC	CASSYGIAKNIQYF
NA	NA	TRBJ2-2	TRBV9	TGTGCCAGCAGCGTAGGGAGGGGTGGCACCGGGGAGCTGTTTTTT	CASSVGRGGTGELFF
few	NA	TRBJ2-3	TRBV25-1	TGTGCCAGCAGTGAATCTCGACAGGATACAGATACGCAGTATTTT	CASSESRQDTDTQYF
NA	TRBD1	TRBJ2-7	TRBV5-1	TGCGCCAGCGGAGCAGGGGGTACCAACTACGAGCAGTACTTC	CASGAGGTNYEQYF
NA	NA	TRBJ1-2	TRBV5-1	TGCGCCAGCAGCTTGAACAGGGTGAATAATATTAACTATGGCTACACCTTC	CASSLNRVNNINYGYTF
few	NA	TRBJ2-7	TRBV27	TGTGCCAGCAGTCGGGGGTGGGGGAACGAGCAGTACTTC	CASSRGWGNEQYF
NA	TRBD2	TRBJ2-3	TRBV6-5	TGTGCCAGCACGTTCGGCGGGGGTTTGGATACGCAGTATTTT	CASTFGGGLDTQYF
NA	TRBD2	TRBJ2-3	TRBV7-6	TGTGCCAGCAGCACAGGGACTAGTGGGGTTACGCAGTATTTT	CASSTGTSGVTQYF
few	TRBD1	TRBJ1-4	TRBV19	TGTGCCAGTAGTACGACAGGGGTAGATGAAAAACTGTTTTTT	CASSTTGVDEKLFF
NA	NA	TRBJ2-5	TRBV7-8	TGTGCCAGCAGATTGGGGGGACAGAAACAAGAGACCCAGTACTTC	CASRLGGQKQETQYF
NA	NA	TRBJ2-7	TRBV28	TGTGCCAGCAGTTTATTACAGGGAGAGGGAAACGGCGAGCAGTACTTC	CASSLLQGEGNGEQYF
NA	TRBD2	TRBJ2-5	TRBV5-1	TGCGCCAGCAGTTTATGGACTAGCGGGGAGACCCAGTACTTC	CASSLWTSGETQYF
NA	NA	TRBJ1-2	TRBV5-5	TGTGCCAGCTTCCGGGACACCAGCTTAGCTAACTATGGCTACACCTTC	CASFRDTSLANYGYTF
NA	TRBD1	TRBJ2-6	TRBV7-6	TGTGCCAGCAGCTTGCCACGTCCCGGGACAGGGGTCCCCCTCGGGGCCAACGTCCTGACTTTC	CASSLPRPGTGVPLGANVLTF
NA	NA	TRBJ2-7	TRBV12-5	TGTGCTAGTGGTTTGGTCATAACGCAGGCCTACGAGCAGTACTTC	CASGLVITQAYEQYF
NA	TRBD2	TRBJ2-7	TRBV5-1	TGCGCCAGCAGCCCGCAGCCCACTAGCGGCGCCGCCGAGCAGTACTTC	CASSPQPTSGAAEQYF
NA	TRBD1	TRBJ1-1	TRBV10-1	TGCGCCAGCAGTCGGGACAGAAACACTGAAGCTTTCTTT	CASSRDRNTEAFF
NA	TRBD1	TRBJ2-5	TRBV9	TGTGCCAGCAGCGTAGGGGGACAGCTCCAAGAGACCCAGTACTTC	CASSVGGQLQETQYF
NA	NA	TRBJ2-7	TRBV28	TGTGCCAGCAGTTTAGGAGCGACAGCGACCTACGAGCAGTACTTC	CASSLGATATYEQYF
NA	TRBD1	TRBJ1-4	TRBV7-9	TGTGCCAGCACCGCTACAACAGGGGGAGGTGAAAAACTGTTTTTT	CASTATTGGGEKLFF
NA	NA	TRBJ2-1	TRBV7-8	TGTGCCAGCAGCTTAGAACTAGGGCGCAGCGCTCCTGAGCAGTTCTTC	CASSLELGRSAPEQFF
once	NA	TRBJ2-3	TRBV7-8	TGTGCCAGCAGCTTAGGCGGCCTCCGGACAATGCAGTATTTT	CASSLGGLRTMQYF
NA	NA	TRBJ1-1	TRBV5-4	TGTGCCAGCAGCTTGGCAGGTACGAACACTGAAGCTTTCTTT	CASSLAGTNTEAFF
NA	TRBD2	TRBJ2-7	TRBV27	TGTGCCAGCAGTTCGTTACTAGCGGGATTCTACGAGCAGTACTTC	CASSSLLAGFYEQYF
NA	TRBD2	TRBJ2-1	TRBV5-4	TGTGCCAGCAGCTTGTTCGCGGGGGGGTACAATGAGCAGTTCTTC	CASSLFAGGYNEQFF
NA	NA	TRBJ2-3	TRBV5-8	TGTGCCAGCAGCTCCTCCCCGGGACTGACAGATACGCAGTATTTT	CASSSSPGLTDTQYF
NA	NA	TRBJ1-5	TRBV4-1	TGCGCCAGCAGCCACCGGAGGGAGAGCAATCAGCCCCAGCATTTT	CASSHRRESNQPQHF
NA	NA	TRBJ1-6	TRBV2	TGTGCCAGCAGTGAACACAGTAATAATTCACCCCTCCACTTT	CASSEHSNNSPLHF
NA	TRBD1	TRBJ2-7	TRBV19	TGTGCCAGTAGTACCCGGGACAGGGACCACGAGCAGTACTTC	CASSTRDRDHEQYF
NA	NA	TRBJ2-1	TRBV7-9	TGTGCCAGCAGCTTACGGGGTTCGTCCTACAATGAGCAGTTCTTC	CASSLRGSSYNEQFF
NA	TRBD1	TRBJ2-5	TRBV13	TGTGCCAGCAGCCCGGACAGGGACAGAGAGACCCAGTACTTC	CASSPDRDRETQYF
NA	TRBD2	TRBJ2-2	TRBV2	TGTGCCAGCACCTGGACTAGAGGGAACACCGGGGAGCTGTTTTTT	CASTWTRGNTGELFF
once	NA	TRBJ1-5	TRBV28	TGTGCCAGCAGCTCCACCTCCCGGACTGGGGTGAGGCCCCAGCATTTT	CASSSTSRTGVRPQHF